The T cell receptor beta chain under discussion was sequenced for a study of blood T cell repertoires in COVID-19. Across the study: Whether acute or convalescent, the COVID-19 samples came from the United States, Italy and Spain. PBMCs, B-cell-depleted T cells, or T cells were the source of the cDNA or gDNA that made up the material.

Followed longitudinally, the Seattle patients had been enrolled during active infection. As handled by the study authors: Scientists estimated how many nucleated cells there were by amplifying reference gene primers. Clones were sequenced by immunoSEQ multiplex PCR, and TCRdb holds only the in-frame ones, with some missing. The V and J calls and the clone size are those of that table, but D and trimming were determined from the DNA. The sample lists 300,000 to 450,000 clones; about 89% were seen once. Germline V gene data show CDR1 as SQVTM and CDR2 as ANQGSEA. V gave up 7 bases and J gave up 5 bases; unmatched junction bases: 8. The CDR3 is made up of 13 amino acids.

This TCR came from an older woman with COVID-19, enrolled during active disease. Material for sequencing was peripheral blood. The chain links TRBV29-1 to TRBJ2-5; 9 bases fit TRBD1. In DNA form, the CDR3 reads TGCAGCGGCACACAGGGGGCGGGGGAGACCCAGTACTTC. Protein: CSGTQGAGETQYF. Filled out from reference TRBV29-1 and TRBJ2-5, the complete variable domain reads SAVISQKPSRDICQRGTSLTIQCQVDSQVTMMFWYRQQPGQSLTLIATANQGSEATYESGFVIDKFPISRPNLTFSTLTVSNMSPEDSSIYLCSGTQGAGETQYFGPGTRLLVL.